Below are 9 T cell receptor beta chains sequenced from a single sample in a study of T cell changes during pregnancy in multiple sclerosis. TCRdb's table, derived via immunoSEQ multiplex PCR, lists solely in-frame clones and lacks some. The repertoire has 35,000 to 40,000 clones, under 95% of them found once; the top ten carry more than 0.3%. The starting material was CD4+ T cells from peripheral blood mononuclear cells, obtained in the third trimester of pregnancy. Every receptor here comes from a female donor in good health, enrolled as a control in a pregnancy study.

Only one count was recorded for this clone. The chain links TRBV11-2 to TRBJ2-2, with unresolved D. The length of the CDR3 is 15 residues. CDR1 and CDR2 (germline): SGHAT, FQNNGV. V lost 3 bases and J 4 bases, leaving 12 bases between the germline ends. The CDR3 protein is CASSLIVTGTGELFF. CDR3 sequence (DNA): TGTGCCAGCAGCTTGATAGTGACGGGCACCGGGGAGCTGTTTTTT.

The rearrangement joins TRBV2 to TRBJ1-1; a weak D match, TRBD1 (6 bases). The V gene's germline CDR1 is SNHLY and CDR2 FYNNEI. The CDR3 consists of 14 residues. Trimming took off 8 bases at V and 4 bases at J, with 17 bases between the two ends. CDR3 sequence (DNA): TGTGCCAGCGGGATCGACAGGTTTAGCACTGAAGCTTTCTTT. Translated: CASGIDRFSTEAFF.

This clone has just one count. The V gene is TRBV11-2, the J gene TRBJ1-1; D may be TRBD1 (6 bases). The CDR3 length is 16 residues. Germline-derived CDR1 and CDR2 are SGHAT and FQNNGV. Trimming shortened V by 7 bases and J by 4 bases, and 22 bases separated the two germline ends. CDR3 in amino acids: CASTWGGAERSTEAFF. The CDR3 DNA reads TGTGCCAGCACCTGGGGGGGGGCGGAAAGGTCCACTGAAGCTTTCTTT.

The genes are TRBV19 and TRBJ2-2; TRBD2 matches 9 bases. The V segment lost 11 bases and the J segment 2 bases; nucleotides outside the gene matches: 6. The CDR3 has 14 residues. Germline V gene data show CDR1 as LNHDA and CDR2 as SQIVND (reference sequence). The CDR3 coding sequence is TGTGCCTCCCAGCGGGGGGAAAACACCGGGGAGCTGTTTTTT. As protein: CASQRGENTGELFF.

This chain's CDR3 is CSFRTPHTDTQYF. CDR3 coding DNA: TGCAGCTTCCGGACTCCACACACAGATACGCAGTATTTT. This sequence joins TRBV29-1 and TRBJ2-3; D might be TRBD2 (5 bases). CDR1 and CDR2 (germline): SQVTM, ANQGSEA. Trimming took off 8 bases at V and 2 bases at J, with 14 bases between the two ends. CDR3 size: 13 residues.

V usage is TRBV13 and J usage is TRBJ2-7; 11 nucleotides match TRBD2. Trimming took 5 bases from V and 0 from J; bases not matched to a gene: 6. Germline CDR1 PRHDT, CDR2 FYEKMQ (reference sequence). The CDR3 loop spans 16 amino acids. The CDR3 coding sequence is TGTGCCAGCAGCCCTGAGACTAGCGGGGCCTCCTACGAGCAGTACTTC. This encodes CASSPETSGASYEQYF.

The chain couples TRBV7-6 to TRBJ1-1, with D unclear. Looked up from germline, CDR1 is SGHVS and CDR2 is FNYEAQ. The CDR3 extends over 14 amino acids. V was pared by 0 bases and J by 6 bases, with 11 bases between. CDR3 amino acids: CASSLAIGSSEAFF. The CDR3 DNA reads TGTGCCAGCAGCTTAGCGATCGGTAGTTCTGAAGCTTTCTTT.

This clone was observed a few times. V gene TRBV10-3 combines with J gene TRBJ1-5; a possible D gene is TRBD1 (6 bases). Germline CDR1 is ENHRY and CDR2 is SYGVKD. V lost 6 bases to trimming and J lost 5 bases, with 11 bases between them. The CDR3 contains 13 residues. The CDR3 reads CAIRQGLDQPQHF. The CDR3 coding sequence is TGTGCCATCAGACAGGGTTTGGATCAGCCCCAGCATTTT.

The J gene is TRBJ2-7, the V gene TRBV5-5; 7 bases match TRBD2. The V and J ends lost 6 bases and 7 bases, in that order; junction bases with no gene match: 13. Germline V gene data show CDR1 as SGHKS and CDR2 as YYEKEE (reference sequence). There are 14 residues in the CDR3. CDR3 DNA: TGTGCCAGCACCCGGGGAGGGAGTCCATTTGAGCAGTACTTC. Protein: CASTRGGSPFEQYF.